This is a list of T cell receptor beta chains from one sample in a study of blood T cells in healthy people across ages. TCRdb called the 5' RACE reads again in MiXCR, with one record for every CDR3 protein. The sample gives hundreds of thousands of distinct CDR3 sequences, over 45% of which show up once; 20% to 25% is in the top ten. What was sequenced was blood. The receptors shown here come from a man under 40 in good health. The CDR3 runs from the conserved cysteine through the conserved F or W. Fields, in order: clone size, J gene, V gene, D gene, CDR3 length, CDR3 protein, CDR3 DNA. A D gene is named only where the DNA matches it firmly. A clone size is listed for some rows: how often the clone was seen (once, few, many), or a class if it is expanded.

NA	TRBJ2-5	TRBV14	NA	16	CASSQERRSRVSWQYF	TGTGCCAGCAGCCAAGAAAGAAGGTCTCGGGTATCCTGGCAGTACTTC
NA	TRBJ2-5	TRBV20-1	NA	12	CSWVADHNEQYF	TGCAGTTGGGTGGCGGACCACAATGAGCAGTACTTC
NA	TRBJ1-4	TRBV13	NA	13	CASSVRGREKLFF	TGTGCCAGCAGCGTACGCGGGAGGGAAAAACTGTTTTTT
NA	TRBJ1-2	TRBV6-5	NA	13	CASKISDSYGYTF	TGTGCCAGCAAAATATCAGATTCTTATGGCTACACCTTC
NA	TRBJ1-5	TRBV20-1	TRBD1	14	CSARDGTANQPQHF	TGCAGTGCACGGGACGGGACAGCGAATCAGCCCCAGCATTTT
NA	TRBJ2-5	TRBV29-1	NA	10	CSAGDETQYF	TGCAGCGCCGGTGACGAGACCCAGTACTTC
NA	TRBJ1-1	TRBV29-1	NA	13	CSVGRGTNTEAFF	TGCAGCGTTGGGAGGGGTACGAACACTGAAGCTTTCTTT
few	TRBJ2-5	TRBV29-1	NA	12	CSVEVGGETQYF	TGCAGCGTTGAAGTTGGAGGGGAGACCCAGTACTTC
NA	TRBJ1-1	TRBV12-5	NA	13	CASGVIPKYEAFF	TGTGCTAGTGGTGTGATCCCCAAGTATGAAGCTTTCTTT
NA	TRBJ2-1	TRBV6-5	TRBD1	14	CASSLGQGAHEQFF	TGTGCCAGCAGCCTGGGACAGGGGGCCCATGAGCAGTTCTTC
NA	TRBJ2-1	TRBV4-3	TRBD2	18	CASSQELGLAGTYNEQFF	TGCGCCAGCAGCCAAGAACTGGGACTAGCGGGAACCTACAATGAGCAGTTCTTC
few	TRBJ2-1	TRBV9	TRBD2	15	CASSGLAEPSGEQFF	TGTGCCAGCAGCGGACTAGCGGAGCCTTCGGGTGAGCAGTTCTTC
NA	TRBJ1-2	TRBV7-9	TRBD1	20	CASSFHRARTGVTPNYGYTF	TGTGCCAGCAGCTTCCATCGCGCCCGGACAGGGGTGACGCCTAACTATGGCTACACCTTC
few	TRBJ1-2	TRBV4-1	NA	14	CASSPPQGFYGYTF	TGCGCCAGCAGCCCTCCCCAGGGGTTCTATGGCTACACCTTC
NA	TRBJ1-5	TRBV2	NA	14	CASLRDSSDQPQHF	TGTGCCAGCTTGCGTGACAGTTCAGATCAGCCCCAGCATTTT
NA	TRBJ2-7	TRBV20-1	TRBD2	17	CSAPRLAGGSSSYEQYF	TGCAGTGCCCCCCGGCTAGCGGGAGGTTCGAGCTCCTACGAGCAGTACTTC
once	TRBJ2-7	TRBV12-3/TRBV12-4	TRBD1	15	CASSWPGQGTYEQYF	TGTGCCAGCAGTTGGCCGGGACAGGGGACCTACGAGCAGTACTTC
NA	TRBJ2-7	TRBV7-9	TRBD1	13	CASLGTGDYEQYF	TGTGCCAGCTTGGGGACAGGGGACTACGAGCAGTACTTC
few	TRBJ1-6	TRBV20-1	NA	14	CSAALDKGNSPLHF	TGCAGTGCCGCATTAGACAAGGGGAATTCACCCCTCCACTTT
NA	TRBJ2-7	TRBV7-2	TRBD2	12	CASSGLAGEQYF	TGTGCCAGCAGTGGACTAGCCGGCGAGCAGTACTTC
NA	TRBJ1-1	TRBV7-9	NA	14	CASSTYRDTCLTFF	TGTGCCAGCAGCACTTACCGGGACACCTGCCTAACTTTCTTT
NA	TRBJ1-5	TRBV3-1	NA	13	CASSQVVGQPQHF	TGTGCCAGCAGCCAAGTGGTTGGACAGCCCCAGCATTTT
NA	TRBJ2-5	TRBV20-1	NA	12	CSASLLGETQYF	TGCAGTGCTAGCCTTCTCGGGGAGACCCAGTACTTC
NA	TRBJ2-7	TRBV13	TRBD1	16	CASSVAPGQGDYEQYF	TGTGCCAGCAGCGTTGCCCCGGGACAGGGGGACTACGAGCAGTACTTC
NA	TRBJ2-7	TRBV7-9	TRBD2	15	CASSLKGSGAYEQYF	TGTGCCAGCAGCTTAAAGGGAAGCGGGGCCTACGAGCAGTACTTC
NA	TRBJ2-5	TRBV7-2	TRBD2	16	CASSYLAGVPYNEQYF	TGTGCCAGCAGCTACCTAGCGGGGGTACCCTACAATGAGCAGTACTTC
few	TRBJ2-3	TRBV7-2	NA	14	CASSPRAGGDTQYF	TGTGCCAGCAGCCCCCGGGCTGGGGGAGATACGCAGTATTTT
few	TRBJ2-1	TRBV10-3	TRBD1	15	CAIGEGQVLDNEQFF	TGTGCCATCGGTGAAGGACAGGTTCTGGACAATGAGCAGTTCTTC